This T cell receptor beta chain comes out of a study of blood T cell repertoires in COVID-19. Overall study: COVID-19 samples from acute and convalescent phases originated in the United States, Italy and Spain. From T cells, B-cell-depleted T cells, or PBMCs came the material, which was cDNA or gDNA.

The sample holds a few counts of this clone. Trimming left V 5 bases short and J 5 bases short, with 10 bases between. This CDR3 comprises 13 residues. CDR1 is SGHTA, CDR2 FQGTGA, per germline. Original analysis: The assay estimated nucleated cells by amplifying reference gene primers. Here immunoSEQ multiplex PCR was the method, and the copy in TCRdb shows in-frame clones only, minus some. V and J calls and clone size are given by that table; D and trimming were obtained from the DNA. The profile shows around 120,000 clones, 78% of them singletons. The genes are TRBV7-3 and TRBJ2-1; D is undetermined. The sequenced sample consisted of peripheral blood. This receptor was obtained from a man aged 65 to 85 with acute or convalescent COVID-19. CDR3 protein: CASSLTRDNEQFF. CDR3 coding DNA: TGTGCCAGCAGCCTGACCCGGGACAATGAGCAGTTCTTC.